This T cell receptor (beta chain) emerged from a study of blood T cell repertoires in COVID-19. Across the study: Samples came from the United States, Italy and Spain, spanning acute and convalescent COVID-19. PBMCs, B-cell-depleted T cells, or T cells were the source of the cDNA or gDNA that made up the material.

Sequencing was performed with immunoSEQ multiplex PCR; in TCRdb, only in-frame clones are kept and a portion is missing. Seen here are about 340,000 clones, about 90% observed once, and the top ten hold roughly 6.6%. V lost 4 bases to trimming and J lost 6 bases, with 10 bases between them. The germline V gene has CDR1 LNHDA and CDR2 SQIVND (reference sequence). The CDR3 loop spans 13 amino acids. The TCR was taken from an older woman with COVID-19, enrolled during active disease. The chain couples TRBV19 to TRBJ1-3; TRBD1 might be the D (5 bases). The sequencing input was peripheral blood. The CDR3 nucleotides are TGTGCCAGTAGTACAAGACAGCAAAACACCATATATTTT. Translated: CASSTRQQNTIYF.